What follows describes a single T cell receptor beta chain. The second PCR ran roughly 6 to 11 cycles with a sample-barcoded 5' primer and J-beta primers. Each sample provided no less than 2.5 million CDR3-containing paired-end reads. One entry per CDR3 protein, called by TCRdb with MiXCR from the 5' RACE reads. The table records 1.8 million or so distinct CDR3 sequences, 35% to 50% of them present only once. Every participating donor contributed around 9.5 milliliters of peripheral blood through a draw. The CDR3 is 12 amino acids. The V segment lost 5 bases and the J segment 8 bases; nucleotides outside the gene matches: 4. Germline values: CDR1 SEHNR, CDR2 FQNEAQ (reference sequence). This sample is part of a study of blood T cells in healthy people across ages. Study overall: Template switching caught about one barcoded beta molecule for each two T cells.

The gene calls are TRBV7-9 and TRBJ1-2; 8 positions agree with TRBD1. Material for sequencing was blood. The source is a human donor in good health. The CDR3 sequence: CASSQNRGGYTF. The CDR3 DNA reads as TGTGCCAGCAGCCAGAACAGGGGGGGCTACACCTTC.